Included here is one T cell receptor (beta chain) sequence, with context. This clone was picked up one time. No cognate antigen has been identified for it. The record has no base qualities; no much larger clone is one base away. Looking up the germline V gene (reference sequence) yields CDR1 DFQATT and CDR2 SNEGSKA. The CDR3 numbers 16 residues from cysteine through phenylalanine. Only the CDR3 DNA stays, 48 bases, in frame from base 1. V is pruned by 3 bases and J by 0 bases, leaving 6 bases of the junction without a gene match. Libraries were built with the immunoSEQ multiplex PCR assay. TCRdb took this table from immuneACCESS and kept in-frame rearrangements with V and J called. Such tables lack part of the clones; where checked against another copy, unresolved V genes explain under half of the gap, and the rest is unexplained. The sample table holds some 210,000 clones, of which 91% were seen once. 1.8% of the sample goes to the ten largest clones.

These data come from a study of control samples from healthy donors and cancer patients (dated by TCRdb to 2020 to 2022). What was sequenced was blood. The chain joins TRBV20-1 to TRBJ2-7; 12 bases in between match TRBD2. The TCR sequence derives from a man in his thirties or forties in good health. The CDR3 sequence is CSASPLAGGSSYEQYF. DNA sequence: TGCAGTGCTAGTCCGCTAGCGGGGGGGAGCTCCTACGAGCAGTACTTC.